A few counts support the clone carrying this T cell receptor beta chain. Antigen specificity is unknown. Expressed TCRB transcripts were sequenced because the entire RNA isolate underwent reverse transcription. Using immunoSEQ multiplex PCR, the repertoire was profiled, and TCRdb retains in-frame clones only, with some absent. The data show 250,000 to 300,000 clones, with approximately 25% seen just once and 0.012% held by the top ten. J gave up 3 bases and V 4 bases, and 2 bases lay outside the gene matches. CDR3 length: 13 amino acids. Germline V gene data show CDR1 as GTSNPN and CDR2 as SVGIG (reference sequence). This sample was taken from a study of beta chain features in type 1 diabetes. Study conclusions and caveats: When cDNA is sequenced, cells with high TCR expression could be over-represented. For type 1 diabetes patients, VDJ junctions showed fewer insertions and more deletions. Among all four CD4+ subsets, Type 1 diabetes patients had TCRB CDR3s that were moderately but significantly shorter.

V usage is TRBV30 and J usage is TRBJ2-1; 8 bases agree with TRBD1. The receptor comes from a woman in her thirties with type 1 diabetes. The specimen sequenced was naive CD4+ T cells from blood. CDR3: CAWTGGVYNEQFF. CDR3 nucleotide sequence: TGTGCCTGGACAGGGGGCGTCTACAATGAGCAGTTCTTC.